This T cell receptor (beta chain) was sequenced in a study of cytotoxic CD8 clonotypes in ibrutinib-treated CLL. Broader study findings: The public clonotypes identified were infrequent and showed contraction or stability on treatment.

The CDR3 spans 12 residues. V was pared by 1 base and J by 1 base, with 1 base between. Germline V gene sequence: CDR1 SGHTA, CDR2 FQGNSA. With respect to this clone: As yet, its antigen is unknown. This same CDR3 is encoded by further DNA sequences in the sample.

Clones were read by immunoSEQ multiplex PCR, and TCRdb kept only the in-frame ones, dropping some. The sample carries some 300,000 clones, about 77% recorded once. This clonotype was sampled from a human donor with chronic lymphocytic leukemia. The chain has TRBV7-2 and TRBJ2-5; D gene unclear. This specimen consisted of PBMCs, obtained before ibrutinib treatment. In nucleotides, the CDR3 is TGTGCCAGCAGCTTAGTCCAAGAGACCCAGTACTTC. It is translated as CASSLVQETQYF.